Below are 20 T cell receptor beta chains sequenced from a single sample in a study of CD8+ T cells in alopecia areata. cDNA prepared by RNA extraction and subsequent reverse transcription served as the template for sequencing. Profiling relied on immunoSEQ multiplex PCR, and the TCRdb table lists in-frame clones only, not all of them. The profile shows 110,000 to 150,000 clones, around three fifths of them singletons. Sequencing was performed on CD4+ T cells sorted from blood, taken at week 0. All receptors derive from a human donor with alopecia areata.

The chain is built from TRBV2 and TRBJ2-1, with a weak D call TRBD2 (7 bases). The CDR3 is made up of 14 amino acids. V lost 4 bases and J 4 bases, leaving 11 bases between the germline ends. Germline assignment: CDR1 SNHLY and CDR2 FYNNEI. CDR3 amino acids: CASSAGGRYNEQFF. CDR3 nucleotide sequence: TGTGCCAGCAGTGCGGGGGGCCGTTACAATGAGCAGTTCTTC. Together with reference TRBV2 and TRBJ2-1, the CDR3 gives the full variable domain: EPEVTQTPSHQVTQMGQEVILRCVPISNHLYFYWYRQILGQKVEFLVSFYNNEISEKSEIFDDQFSVERPDGSNFTLKIRSTKLEDSAMYFCASSAGGRYNEQFFGPGTRLTVL.

This chain joins TRBV29-1 and TRBJ2-5; TRBD1 matches 7 bases. V lost 8 bases to trimming and J lost 1 base; unmatched junction nucleotides: 7. This CDR3 comprises 13 residues. Germline V lookup: CDR1 SQVTM, CDR2 ANQGSEA. In DNA form, the CDR3 reads TGCAGCTCCTCCAGGGGGTCCCAAGAGACCCAGTACTTC. It yields the protein CSSSRGSQETQYF.

As for this clone: One junction end disagrees with the germline gene, perhaps due to a read error. J is TRBJ1-2 and V is TRBV29-1; D is uncertain. CDR1 SQVTM and CDR2 ANQGSEA come from the germline V gene. This CDR3 contains 13 residues. Here the CDR3 reads CSFDTPTYYGYTF. The CDR3 region has the DNA TGCAGCTTTGACACCCCGACTTATTATGGCTACACCTTC. The variable domain in full, completed from reference TRBV29-1 and TRBJ1-2, reads SAVISQKPSRDICQRGTSLTIQCQVDSQVTMMFWYRQQPGQSLTLIATANQGSEATYESGFVIDKFPISRPNLTFSTLTVSNMSPEDSSIYLCSFDTPTYYGYTFGSGTRLTVV.

The chain combines TRBV25-1 with TRBJ1-1; D is possibly TRBD1 (6 bases). Germline loops: CDR1 MGHDK, CDR2 SYGVNS. V dropped 5 bases and J dropped 9 bases, with 16 bases sitting between them. This CDR3 has 13 residues. The CDR3 here is CASSTGIRFKAFF. The CDR3 DNA follows: TGTGCCAGCAGTACAGGGATCAGATTCAAAGCTTTCTTT. Full variable domain (remainder filled in from reference TRBV25-1 and TRBJ1-1): EADIYQTPRYLVIGTGKKITLECSQTMGHDKMYWYQQDPGMELHLIHYSYGVNSTEKGDLSSESTVSRIRTEHFPLTLESARPSHTSQYLCASSTGIRFKAFFGQGTRLTVV.

This chain links TRBV7-2 with TRBJ1-5, with D possibly TRBD1 on 5 matching bases. Germline CDR1 and CDR2: SGHTA and FQGNSA. The CDR3 spans 15 residues. Between the trimmed V and J ends, which lost 6 bases and 11 bases, there was a span of 23 bases. The DNA for the CDR3 is TGTGCCAGCAGTGTTGAGGCCTTTGGAGGAGGGGCCCAGCATTTT. Amino acids: CASSVEAFGGGAQHF. The whole variable domain, filled in from reference TRBV7-2 and TRBJ1-5, reads GAGVSQSPSNKVTEKGKDVELRCDPISGHTALYWYRQSLGQGLEFLIYFQGNSAPDKSGLPSDRFSAERTGGSVSTLTIQRTQQEDSAVYLCASSVEAFGGGAQHFGDGTRLSIL.

The chain combines TRBV5-4 with TRBJ2-3, with D possibly being TRBD2 (6 bases). The V end lost 4 bases, the J end lost 1 base, and 10 bases lay between the germline ends. The CDR3 sequence is 14 residues long. CDR1 and CDR2 from the germline V gene are SGHNT and YYREEE (reference sequence). This CDR3 reads CASSLSGRTDTQYF. The CDR3 DNA reads as TGTGCCAGCAGCCTGAGCGGGCGCACAGATACGCAGTATTTT.

V usage is TRBV7-9 and J usage is TRBJ2-2, with 9 bases fitting TRBD2. The V segment lost 5 bases and the J segment 3 bases; nucleotides outside the gene matches: 4. Looked up from germline, CDR1 is SEHNR and CDR2 is FQNEAQ (reference sequence). The CDR3 is 15 residues long. In DNA form, the CDR3 reads TGTGCCAGCAGCCTTAGCGGGGGCCACACCGGGGAGCTGTTTTTT. Encoded protein: CASSLSGGHTGELFF.

A few counts support this clone. This chain uses TRBV7-9 with TRBJ1-6; possible D gene TRBD1, 5 bases. Trimming stripped 2 bases from V and 10 bases from J, with 12 bases between. Per germline, CDR1 SEHNR and CDR2 FQNEAQ (reference sequence). The CDR3 covers 14 residues. DNA of the CDR3: TGTGCCAGCAGCTTAACTCGGGACGGGTCACCCCTCCACTTT. Amino acids: CASSLTRDGSPLHF.

The chain combines TRBV29-1 with TRBJ1-4; tentatively, D is TRBD1 (5 bases). The CDR3 has 13 amino acids. V lost 5 bases to trimming and J lost 7 bases, with 14 bases between them. Looked up from germline, CDR1 is SQVTM and CDR2 is ANQGSEA. CDR3 DNA sequence: TGCAGCGTTACTGACAGTCCCGGTGAAAAACTGTTTTTT. Its translation: CSVTDSPGEKLFF.

This chain joins TRBV29-1 and TRBJ2-3, with 10 bases aligning to TRBD2. Germline V gives CDR1 SQVTM, CDR2 ANQGSEA. Trimming at V came to 7 bases and at J to 1 base, leaving 5 bases not matched to a gene. The CDR3 has 14 residues. The DNA of the CDR3 is TGCAGCGCCATACTAGCGGGGCGCACAGATACGCAGTATTTT. Its translation is CSAILAGRTDTQYF.

In regard to this clone: Other DNA sequences from this sample encode an identical CDR3 as well. The chain is built from TRBV5-4 and TRBJ2-3; 9 bases are a match to TRBD2. J gave up 4 bases and V 0 bases, and 3 bases lay outside the gene matches. This CDR3 is built from 15 residues. Germline-derived CDR1 and CDR2 are SGHNT and YYREEE (reference sequence). CDR3 DNA sequence: TGTGCCAGCAGCTTGGGACTAGCGGACTCAGATACGCAGTATTTT. Protein product: CASSLGLADSDTQYF.

This clone has a single count. The chain couples TRBV27 to TRBJ2-7, with D maybe TRBD2 (6 bases). Deletions cut 4 bases from V and 3 bases from J, with 7 bases between. Germline V gene lookup returns CDR1 MNHEY and CDR2 SMNVEV (reference sequence). The CDR3 consists of 12 residues. The CDR3 bases are TGTGCCAGCAGTTGGGGGGTCTACGAGCAGTACTTC. This gives the protein CASSWGVYEQYF.

This clone has a handful of counts. V and J are TRBV7-2 and TRBJ2-6; no reliable D call. The CDR3 has 15 amino acids. Germline V gene lookup returns CDR1 SGHTA and CDR2 FQGNSA. Trimming removed 3 bases from V and 0 bases from J, with 6 bases in between. CDR3 DNA: TGTGCCAGCAGCTTTCAGGTCTCTGGGGCCAACGTCCTGACTTTC. It yields the protein CASSFQVSGANVLTF.

This clone has a handful of counts. The rearrangement uses TRBV6-5 and TRBJ1-5; D gene uncertain. From germline, CDR1 is MNHEY and CDR2 SVGAGI. V lost 6 bases to trimming and J lost 5 bases, with 11 bases between them. The CDR3 loop spans 13 amino acids. Here the CDR3 DNA reads TGTGCCAGCAGCCCGATTTACGATCAGCCCCAGCATTTT. As protein: CASSPIYDQPQHF.

This clone has only a few counts. The gene calls are TRBV5-6 and TRBJ2-1; perhaps D is TRBD1 or TRBD2 (5 bases each). Per the germline V gene, CDR1 is SGHDT and CDR2 is YYEEEE. The CDR3 length is 13 residues. V lost 4 bases and J lost 5, with 10 bases in between. The CDR3 DNA is TGTGCCAGCAGCAAGGGACGGGACAATGAGCAGTTCTTC. Amino acid sequence: CASSKGRDNEQFF.

The rearrangement joins TRBV14 to TRBJ1-1, with a tentative D call TRBD1 (6 bases). The CDR3 is 11 residues long. Germline lookup yields CDR1 SGHDN and CDR2 FVKESK. The V gene lost 5 bases and the J gene lost 6 bases, with 7 bases spanning the gap. The CDR3 nucleotides read TGTGCCAGCAGCGCAGGGGCTGAAGCTTTCTTT. Its protein product is CASSAGAEAFF.

The chain is built from TRBV10-3 and TRBJ2-5, with D perhaps matching TRBD1 or TRBD2 (6 bases each). Germline CDR1 ENHRY, CDR2 SYGVKD. CDR3 length: 14 amino acids. V was pared by 0 bases and J by 5 bases, with 10 bases between. As DNA, the CDR3 is TGTGCCATCAGTGAGTCGGGGGGCGTTGAGACCCAGTACTTC. It codes for CAISESGGVETQYF.

CDR3 loop: CALGTEASSPLHF. The CDR3, as DNA: TGTGCCTTGGGGACAGAGGCCTCGTCACCCCTCCACTTT. V is TRBV30 and J is TRBJ1-6; 7 bases agree with TRBD1. The CDR3 runs 13 residues. V dropped 7 bases and J dropped 10; count of bases not matched to a gene: 10. From germline, CDR1 is GTSNPN and CDR2 SVGIG (reference sequence). Variable domain in full (rest from reference TRBV30 and TRBJ1-6): SQTIHQWPATLVQPVGSPLSLECTVEGTSNPNLYWYRQAAGRGLQLLFYSVGIGQISSEVPQNLSASRPQDRQFILSSKKLLLSDSGFYLCALGTEASSPLHFGNGTRLTVT.

This clone appeared once. The chain employs TRBV7-2 and TRBJ2-5; no clear D. Looked up from germline, CDR1 is SGHTA and CDR2 is FQGNSA. V gave up 5 bases and J gave up 1 base, with 11 bases separating them. CDR3 size: 14 residues. Here the CDR3 reads CASSPSYVQETQYF. The CDR3 DNA reads TGTGCCAGCAGCCCAAGCTATGTCCAAGAGACCCAGTACTTC.

This sequence joins TRBV7-9 and TRBJ2-5, with a possible D match to TRBD1 (5 bases). This CDR3 region has 13 residues. V was trimmed by 6 bases and J by 4 bases, leaving 12 bases between them. Germline V lookup: CDR1 SEHNR, CDR2 FQNEAQ (reference sequence). The CDR3 protein is CASRSGFPETQYF. For the CDR3, the DNA is TGTGCCAGCAGGTCAGGGTTTCCAGAGACCCAGTACTTC.